This T cell receptor (beta chain) was captured by sequencing in a study of blood T cells in healthy people across ages. Study observations and caveats: Any changes in expanded clonotypes were possibly confounded, as donor CMV status remained unknown. A greater number of naive CD4+ cells and higher diversity distinguished long-lived donors from aged donors.

V lost 1 base, J lost 15 bases, and 12 bases stayed unmatched. Germline loops: CDR1 MGHDK, CDR2 SYGVNS. The CDR3 extends over 14 amino acids. Healthy Caucasian individuals from Russia aged 6 to 90 served as donors. The draw of peripheral blood yielded about 10 milliliters from each donor. Comment on this clonotype: The antigen remains unidentified.

A second about 7 to 12 cycle PCR used barcoded and J-beta primers. MiXCR, run by TCRdb on the 5' RACE reads, gives a single entry per CDR3 protein. Found here are 1.6 million or so distinct CDR3 sequences, approximately 32% of them singletons; the top ten hold 11%. The clonotype was recovered from a woman aged 30 to 39 in good health. The sequencing input was blood. The chain couples TRBV25-1 to TRBJ2-1; TRBD2 matches 7 bases. The CDR3, as DNA: TGTGCCAGCAGTGAATCAGTCGCGGGGAGGGGTCCGTTCTTC. Its protein product is CASSESVAGRGPFF.